This T cell receptor beta chain stems from a study of pediatric ulcerative colitis. Points from the study as a whole: All ulcerative colitis patients, but no controls, carried two rectal clonotypes. Compared with controls, ulcerative colitis showed greater blood-rectum clone sharing.

The survey-level immunoSEQ assay was used. Each sample received Survey-level depth of up to 500,000 reads. The repertoire was sequenced with immunoSEQ multiplex PCR; TCRdb's copy has only in-frame clones and lacks some. The data contain tens of thousands of clones, around 64% of them singletons. As for this clone: The target antigen is unknown.

Trimming cost V 0 bases and J 8 bases, with 15 bases left between them. Germline-derived CDR1 and CDR2 are SGHNT and YYREEE (reference sequence). The CDR3 is 15 residues long. During colonoscopy, one to two rectal pinch biopsies were collected. The source material was gut tissue. This chain connects TRBV5-4 to TRBJ2-1, with D unclear. The sequence derives from a boy between 10 and 17 years old with severe ulcerative colitis. For the CDR3, the DNA is TGTGCCAGCAGCTTGGGAAGACTTTCAGTCGATGAGCAGTTCTTC. Its protein product is CASSLGRLSVDEQFF.